This T cell receptor beta chain was captured in a study of blood T cell repertoires in COVID-19. Sequencing used immunoSEQ multiplex PCR; TCRdb keeps in-frame clones, though not all of them. The table lists fewer than 200,000 clones, 92% of them singletons, with 4.5% to 5% in the top ten. The CDR3 is 15 residues long. V lost 2 bases and J lost 5, with 16 bases in between. Germline V lookup: CDR1 SGHRS, CDR2 YFSETQ. The J gene is TRBJ1-2, the V gene TRBV5-1, with D tentatively TRBD1 (6 bases). Sequenced: peripheral blood. The sequence was collected from a young man with COVID-19, enrolled during active disease. The CDR3 spells CASSFETGLSYGYTF. CDR3 DNA: TGCGCCAGCAGCTTTGAGACAGGCCTTTCTTATGGCTACACCTTC.